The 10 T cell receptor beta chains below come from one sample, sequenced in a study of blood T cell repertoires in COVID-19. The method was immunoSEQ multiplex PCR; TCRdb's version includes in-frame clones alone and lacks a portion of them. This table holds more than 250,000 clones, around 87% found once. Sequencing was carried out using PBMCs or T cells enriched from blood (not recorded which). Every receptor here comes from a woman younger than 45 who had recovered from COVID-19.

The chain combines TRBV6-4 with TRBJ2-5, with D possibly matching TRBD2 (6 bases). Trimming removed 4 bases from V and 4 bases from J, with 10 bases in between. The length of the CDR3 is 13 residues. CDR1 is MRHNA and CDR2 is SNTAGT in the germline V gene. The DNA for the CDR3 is TGTGCCAGCAGTGTCGAGGAGGGAGAGACCCAGTACTTC. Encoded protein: CASSVEEGETQYF.

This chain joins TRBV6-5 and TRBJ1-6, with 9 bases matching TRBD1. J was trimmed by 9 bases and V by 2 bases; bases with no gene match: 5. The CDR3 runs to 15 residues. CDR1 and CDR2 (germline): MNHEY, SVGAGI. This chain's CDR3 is CASSYRGQGSSPLHF. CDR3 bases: TGTGCCAGCAGTTACCGGGGACAGGGTAGTTCACCCCTCCACTTT.

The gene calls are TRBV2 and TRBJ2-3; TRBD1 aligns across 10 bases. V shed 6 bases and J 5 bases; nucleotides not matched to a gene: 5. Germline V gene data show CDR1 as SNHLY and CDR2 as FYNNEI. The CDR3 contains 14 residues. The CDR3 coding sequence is TGTGCCAGCAGCCGGGACAGGGGAGGAGATACGCAGTATTTT. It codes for CASSRDRGGDTQYF.

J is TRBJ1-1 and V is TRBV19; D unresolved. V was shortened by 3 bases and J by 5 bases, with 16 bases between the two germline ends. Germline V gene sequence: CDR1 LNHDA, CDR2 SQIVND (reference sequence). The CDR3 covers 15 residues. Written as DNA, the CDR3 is TGTGCCAGTAGTATCTTTTCAGTGCCGGGGACTGAAGCTTTCTTT. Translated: CASSIFSVPGTEAFF.

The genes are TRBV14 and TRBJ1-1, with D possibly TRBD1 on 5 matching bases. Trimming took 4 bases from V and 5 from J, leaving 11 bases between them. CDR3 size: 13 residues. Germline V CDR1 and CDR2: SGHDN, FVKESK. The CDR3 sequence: CASSPGDGTEAFF. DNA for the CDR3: TGTGCCAGCAGCCCGGGGGATGGAACTGAAGCTTTCTTT. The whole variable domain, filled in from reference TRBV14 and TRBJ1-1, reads EAGVTQFPSHSVIEKGQTVTLRCDPISGHDNLYWYRRVMGKEIKFLLHFVKESKQDESGMPNNRFLAERTGGTYSTLKVQPAELEDSGVYFCASSPGDGTEAFFGQGTRLTVV.

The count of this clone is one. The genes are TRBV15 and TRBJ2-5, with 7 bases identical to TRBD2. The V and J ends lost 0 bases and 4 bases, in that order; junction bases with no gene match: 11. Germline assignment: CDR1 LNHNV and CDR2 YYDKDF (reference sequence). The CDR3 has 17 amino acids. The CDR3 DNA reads TGTGCCACCAGCAGAGATCCCCCAAGGCGGGGGAGAGAGACCCAGTACTTC. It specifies CATSRDPPRRGRETQYF.

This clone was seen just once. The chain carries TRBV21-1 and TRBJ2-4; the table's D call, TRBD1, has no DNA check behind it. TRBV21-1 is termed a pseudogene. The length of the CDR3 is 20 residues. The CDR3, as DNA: TGTGCCAGCAGCCCCAGGCATCAGACCCTTGGATCTAAACACGAAAACATTCAGTACTTC. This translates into CASSPRHQTLGSKHENIQYF.

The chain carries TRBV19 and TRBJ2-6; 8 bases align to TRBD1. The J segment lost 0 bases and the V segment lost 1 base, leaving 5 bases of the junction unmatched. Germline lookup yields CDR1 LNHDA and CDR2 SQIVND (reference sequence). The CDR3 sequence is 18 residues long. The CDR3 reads CASSIVRGLGSGANVLTF. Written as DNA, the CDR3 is TGTGCCAGTAGTATAGTCAGGGGGCTAGGCTCTGGGGCCAACGTCCTGACTTTC.

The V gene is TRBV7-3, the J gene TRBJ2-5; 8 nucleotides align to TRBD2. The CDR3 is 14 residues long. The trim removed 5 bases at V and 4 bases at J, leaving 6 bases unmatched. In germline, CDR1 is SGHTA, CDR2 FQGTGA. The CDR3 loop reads CASSPHAGGETQYF. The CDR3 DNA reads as TGTGCCAGCAGCCCCCACGCGGGGGGAGAGACCCAGTACTTC.

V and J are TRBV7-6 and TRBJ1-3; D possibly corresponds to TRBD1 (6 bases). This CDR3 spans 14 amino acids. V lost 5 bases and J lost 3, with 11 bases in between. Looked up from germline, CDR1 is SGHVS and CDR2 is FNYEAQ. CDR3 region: CASSLQGFGNTIYF. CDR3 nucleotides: TGTGCCAGCAGCCTACAGGGTTTTGGAAACACCATATATTTT.